Below, 30 T cell receptor beta chains from the same sample are listed, as sequenced in a study of regulatory T cells in long-lasting Graves disease. As for time point: persistent/refractory GD, antithyroid drugs over 5 years with positive TRAb. Preparation of the TCR library used RNA extracted from PBMCs. Arm-PCR of CDR3 regions and iRepertoire HTBI primers were the basis on which TCR beta libraries were built. TCRdb recomputed calls from the multiplex PCR reads with MiXCR, one row per CDR3 protein. The table shows hundreds of thousands of distinct CDR3 sequences, with roughly 21% occurring only once. The source material was peripheral blood mononuclear cells (PBMCs), sampled when the disease was refractory, from a patient treated with antithyroid drugs. Receptor source: a female donor with Graves disease.

Details on this clonotype: This likely came from a read error, as a far larger clone is one base away. This chain uses TRBV3-1 with TRBJ1-2; TRBD1 agrees at 8 bases. The CDR3 has 12 amino acids. The germline CDR1 and CDR2 sequences are LGHDT and YNNKEL (reference sequence). J lost 8 bases, V lost 5 bases, and 4 bases had no gene match. The CDR3 reads CASSADRVGYTF. In nucleotides, the CDR3 is TGTGCCAGCAGCGCGGACAGGGTCGGCTACACCTTC. Full variable domain (remainder filled in from reference TRBV3-1 and TRBJ1-2): DTAVSQTPKYLVTQMGNDKSIKCEQNLGHDTMYWYKQDSKKFLKIMFSYNNKELIINETVPNRFSPKSPDKAHLNLHINSLELGDSAVYFCASSADRVGYTFGSGTRLTVV.

The chain has TRBV5-1 and TRBJ2-5, with D possibly matching TRBD1 (6 bases). There are 14 residues in the CDR3. Looked up from germline, CDR1 is SGHRS and CDR2 is YFSETQ. The V and J ends lost 0 bases and 2 bases respectively, with 8 bases between them. CDR3 region: CASSLVGAQETQYF. DNA of the CDR3: TGCGCCAGCAGCTTGGTGGGGGCACAAGAGACCCAGTACTTC.

This clonotype has a handful of counts. At one end, the junction sequence differs from germline, possibly due to a read error. The rearrangement uses TRBV20-1 and TRBJ2-7; TRBD2 is a possible D gene (5 bases). Germline-derived CDR1 and CDR2 are DFQATT and SNEGSKA (reference sequence). This CDR3 comprises 18 residues. DNA for the CDR3: TGCAGTGCGAGAGGCTCACTCGATCTGAGGGCCGGGTCCTACGAGCAGTACTTC. This gives the protein CSARGSLDLRAGSYEQYF.

This clonotype was observed a few times. J is TRBJ2-7 and V is TRBV27, with 12 bases fitting TRBD2. Trimming took 5 bases from V and 4 from J; bases not matched to a gene: 6. CDR3 length: 15 residues. CDR1 and CDR2 from the germline V gene are MNHEY and SMNVEV (reference sequence). The CDR3 bases are TGTGCCAGCAGTCCCCTAGCGGGAGGGCCATACGAGCAGTACTTC. It specifies CASSPLAGGPYEQYF.

The chain combines TRBV19 with TRBJ1-1; no definite D call. With 1 base removed from V and 0 bases from J, the gap between germline ends came to 9 bases. The CDR3 runs 15 residues. Germline CDR1 and CDR2: LNHDA and SQIVND (reference sequence). As DNA, the CDR3 is TGTGCCAGTAGTATAGGTCAGACTGTGAACACTGAAGCTTTCTTT. This codes for CASSIGQTVNTEAFF.

About this clonotype: The junction departs from germline at one end; a sequencing error may be responsible. This chain links TRBV29-1 with TRBJ2-5, with 9 positions matching TRBD1. The CDR3 has 13 amino acids. Germline V gives CDR1 SQVTM, CDR2 ANQGSEA. The CDR3, as DNA: TGCAGCGTCCGGACAGGGGCCCAAGAGAGCCAGTACTTC. Translation gives CSVRTGAQESQYF.

This clonotype turned up a few times. The chain links TRBV25-1 to TRBJ2-5; 11 positions match TRBD2. The junction had 8 bases not matched to a gene; V was cut back by 3 bases and J by 5 bases. The germline CDR1 and CDR2 sequences are MGHDK and SYGVNS. The CDR3 is made up of 16 amino acids. CDR3: CASSDPGLAGWETQYF. CDR3 bases: TGTGCCAGCAGTGATCCTGGACTAGCGGGTTGGGAGACCCAGTACTTC.

The chain has TRBV18 and TRBJ2-7; 8 nucleotides agree with TRBD1. The germline CDR1 and CDR2 sequences are KGHSH and LQKENI. The CDR3 covers 16 residues. Trimming removed 1 base from V and 2 bases from J; junction bases left unmatched: 7. The CDR3 here is CASSPRERTGTYEQYF. CDR3 DNA sequence: TGTGCCAGCTCACCACGAGAGAGGACAGGGACCTACGAGCAGTACTTC. The variable domain in full, with the rest retrieved from reference TRBV18 and TRBJ2-7, is NAGVMQNPRHLVRRRGQEARLRCSPMKGHSHVYWYRQLPEEGLKFMVYLQKENIIDESGMPKERFSAEFPKEGPSILRIQQVVRGDSAAYFCASSPRERTGTYEQYFGPGTRLTVT.

This clonotype was counted many times. The rearrangement links TRBV28 to TRBJ2-5; 14 positions agree with TRBD2. The CDR3 is made up of 14 amino acids. Germline CDR1 and CDR2: MDHEN and SYDVKM. V lost 6 bases to trimming and J lost 3 bases; unmatched junction nucleotides: 0. CDR3 nucleotides: TGTGCCAGCAGGGGACTAGCGGGAGAAGAGACCCAGTACTTC. This sequence encodes CASRGLAGEETQYF.

This clonotype occurred many times. The rearrangement joins TRBV2 to TRBJ2-7, with D perhaps matching TRBD2 (6 bases). Trimming pared 7 bases from V and 3 bases from J, leaving 19 bases between. The CDR3 extends over 15 amino acids. Germline lookup yields CDR1 SNHLY and CDR2 FYNNEI. CDR3 coding DNA: TGTGCCAGCACCGAAGGAGGGGCCGGCCTCTACGAGCAGTACTTC. The encoded protein is CASTEGGAGLYEQYF.

This clonotype was seen a few times. CDR3 sequence (DNA): TGTGCCTCTGGACTAGCCTACGAGCAGTACTTC. Encoded protein: CASGLAYEQYF. The rearrangement uses TRBV30 and TRBJ2-7; 7 bases agree with TRBD2. Trimming removed 7 bases from V and 2 bases from J; junction bases left unmatched: 2. Germline loops: CDR1 GTSNPN, CDR2 SVGIG (reference sequence). The CDR3 totals 11 residues.

In its sample, this clonotype was seen once. Relative to the germline gene, one junction end is altered; a read error may explain this. The chain has TRBV7-9 and TRBJ1-2; TRBD1 matches 10 bases. Germline V lookup: CDR1 SEHNR, CDR2 FQNEAQ (reference sequence). The CDR3 is made up of 15 amino acids. The CDR3 spells CTSSSPRQGAGGYTF. CDR3 bases: TGTACCAGCAGCTCCCCCCGACAGGGGGCTGGTGGCTACACCTTC.

This clonotype was picked up many times. This sequence joins TRBV7-9 and TRBJ2-7; maybe TRBD2 (6 bases). Trimming stripped 5 bases from V and 8 bases from J, with 10 bases between. This CDR3 region has 11 residues. The V gene's germline CDR1 is SEHNR and CDR2 FQNEAQ (reference sequence). The CDR3 loop reads CASSRDSKQYF. Here the CDR3 DNA reads TGTGCCAGCAGCCGGGACTCCAAGCAGTACTTC.

This clonotype has ten or more counts. Its ends do not fully match the called genes, so a read error is possible. The chain carries TRBV12-3 or TRBV12-4 and TRBJ1-5; unclear D gene. CDR3 length equals 12 residues. The CDR3 is CASSLGGQPQHF. Here the CDR3 DNA reads TGTGCCAGCAGCTTAGGCGGTCAGCCCCAGCATTTT.

This clonotype was counted only a few times. The J gene is TRBJ2-7, the V gene TRBV7-9; D gene unclear. This CDR3 is 14 amino acids long. The germline CDR1 and CDR2 sequences are SEHNR and FQNEAQ (reference sequence). Trimming removed 1 base from V and 0 bases from J, with 7 bases in between. The CDR3 nucleotides are TGTGCCAGCAGCTTAGTAGATATCTCCTACGAGCAGTACTTC. Its protein product is CASSLVDISYEQYF.

The rearrangement joins TRBV24-1 to TRBJ2-3, with D perhaps given as TRBD1 or TRBD2 (5 bases each). This CDR3 has 14 amino acids. Trimming left V 4 bases short and J 8 bases short, with 15 bases between. CDR1 KGHDR and CDR2 SFDVKD come from the germline V gene. Here the CDR3 DNA reads TGTGCCACCAGTGAAAGGACACCACTAGGTACGCAGTATTTT. It codes for CATSERTPLGTQYF.

This clonotype was counted between two and nine times. The chain uses TRBV6-5 and TRBJ1-5, with TRBD1 matching 7 bases. The trim removed 0 bases at V and 2 bases at J, leaving 1 base unmatched. Germline assignment: CDR1 MNHEY and CDR2 SVGAGI. This CDR3 contains 15 residues. The CDR3: CASSYSGTGNQPQHF. The CDR3 coding sequence is TGTGCCAGCAGTTACTCGGGGACAGGCAATCAGCCCCAGCATTTT.

This clonotype occurred a few times. The chain couples TRBV7-9 to TRBJ1-4, with TRBD1 as a possible D gene (6 bases). The CDR3 has 18 residues. The V and J ends lost 3 bases and 3 bases respectively, with 20 bases between them. Germline V gene lookup returns CDR1 SEHNR and CDR2 FQNEAQ (reference sequence). DNA for the CDR3: TGTGCCAGCAGCTTTACACTCACGGACAGTTCGGCTAATGAAAAACTGTTTTTT. Encoded protein: CASSFTLTDSSANEKLFF.

In its sample, this clonotype was seen many times. This chain uses TRBV28 with TRBJ1-2; 8 bases agree with TRBD1. Germline CDR1 reads MDHEN; CDR2 reads SYDVKM. The CDR3 length is 14 residues. V lost 6 bases, J lost 2 bases, and 5 bases stayed unmatched. The CDR3 here is CASRTGALNYGYTF. DNA of the CDR3: TGTGCCAGCAGGACAGGGGCCCTCAACTATGGCTACACCTTC.

This clonotype was counted a few times. The V call is TRBV5-1, the J call TRBJ1-1; D gene unclear. Trimming left V 6 bases short and J 1 base short, with 13 bases between. This CDR3 spans 14 amino acids. Germline-derived CDR1 and CDR2 are SGHRS and YFSETQ. CDR3 bases: TGCGCCAGCACCTTCGCAGAGGGGAACACTGAAGCTTTCTTT. Translating gives CASTFAEGNTEAFF.

Many counts were recorded for this clonotype. V gene TRBV6-5 combines with J gene TRBJ2-7; D could derive from TRBD1 or TRBD2 (5 bases each). This CDR3 is 12 amino acids long. V was shortened by 4 bases and J by 9 bases, with 13 bases between the two germline ends. CDR1 is MNHEY, CDR2 SVGAGI, per germline. The chain's CDR3 is CASSSGTLWQYF. In DNA form, the CDR3 reads TGTGCCAGCAGTTCCGGGACGCTTTGGCAGTACTTC.

The chain links TRBV20-1 to TRBJ2-3; D might be TRBD2 (5 bases). Trimming removed 6 bases at V and 5 bases at J, with 12 bases between. Germline values: CDR1 DFQATT, CDR2 SNEGSKA (reference sequence). The CDR3 totals 12 residues. This chain's CDR3 is CSATRGRDTQYF. The CDR3, as DNA: TGCAGTGCCACCCGTGGGAGAGATACGCAGTATTTT.

At least ten counts were recorded for this clonotype. The chain uses TRBV28 and TRBJ1-5; D is uncertain. Trimming pared 3 bases from V and 2 bases from J, leaving 14 bases between. The CDR3 runs 16 residues. Germline V gene lookup returns CDR1 MDHEN and CDR2 SYDVKM. The DNA for the CDR3 is TGTGCCAGCAGTTTTTGGGCAGAAGCGGGCAATCAGCCCCAGCATTTT. It codes for CASSFWAEAGNQPQHF.

This clonotype has a handful of counts. CDR3 sequence (DNA): TGTGCCAGCAAGTCCTTCGCTTCCTCTGGAAACACCATATATTTT. Its translation: CASKSFASSGNTIYF. The chain carries TRBV28 and TRBJ1-3, with D hard to call. Germline V gene sequence: CDR1 MDHEN, CDR2 SYDVKM. Trimming shortened V by 7 bases and J by 0 bases, and 13 bases separated the two germline ends. This CDR3 has 15 amino acids.

The gene calls are TRBV12-3 or TRBV12-4 and TRBJ1-6; 7 bases are a match to TRBD1. V shed 6 bases and J 7 bases; nucleotides not matched to a gene: 3. CDR3 length: 13 amino acids. CDR3 in amino acids: CASRQGVNSPLHF. As DNA, the CDR3 is TGTGCCAGCAGGCAGGGGGTCAATTCACCCCTCCACTTT.

This clonotype was picked up a small number of times. The V gene is TRBV7-9, the J gene TRBJ2-4, with D possibly being TRBD1 (5 bases). Germline CDR1 is SEHNR and CDR2 is FQNEAQ (reference sequence). CDR3 length: 19 residues. The V end was cut by 1 base, the J end by 0 bases, with 19 bases between. Here the CDR3 reads CASSLVAGAGKSAKNIQYF. CDR3 coding DNA: TGTGCCAGCAGCTTAGTAGCTGGGGCAGGGAAGTCAGCCAAAAACATTCAGTACTTC.

The chain couples TRBV4-1 to TRBJ1-1; D may be TRBD1 (6 bases). Germline assignment: CDR1 MGHRA and CDR2 YSYEKL. The V end was cut by 2 bases, the J end by 10 bases, with 14 bases between. CDR3 length equals 13 residues. The CDR3 nucleotides are TGCGCCAGCAGCCAAACGATAGGAGGGGGAGCTTTCTTT. This gives the protein CASSQTIGGGAFF.

This clonotype came up many times. The chain links TRBV20-1 to TRBJ1-1; possible D gene TRBD1, 5 bases. Germline CDR1 is DFQATT and CDR2 is SNEGSKA (reference sequence). The length of the CDR3 is 14 residues. The V gene lost 0 bases and the J gene lost 2 bases, with 10 bases spanning the gap. As DNA, the CDR3 is TGCAGTGCTAGAGAGGGGGGGATTAACACTGAAGCTTTCTTT. It translates to CSAREGGINTEAFF.

The sample holds many counts of this clonotype. The V gene is TRBV7-9, the J gene TRBJ1-5; D remains ambiguous. The CDR3 is 15 residues long. From germline, CDR1 is SEHNR and CDR2 FQNEAQ (reference sequence). The V gene lost 2 bases and the J gene lost 0 bases, with 8 bases spanning the gap. The CDR3 here is CASSLLDDSNQPQHF. CDR3 in DNA: TGTGCCAGCAGCTTATTGGATGATAGCAATCAGCCCCAGCATTTT.

This clonotype was recorded at least ten times. The V call is TRBV15, the J call TRBJ2-7, with D maybe TRBD1 (5 bases). V lost 4 bases to trimming and J lost 7 bases, with 17 bases between them. Germline V CDR1 and CDR2: LNHNV, YYDKDF (reference sequence). The CDR3 runs 14 residues. The CDR3 sequence is CATSIDSKLLEQYF. The DNA for the CDR3 is TGTGCCACCAGCATCGACAGCAAGCTCTTGGAGCAGTACTTC.